This T cell receptor (beta chain) was sequenced during a study of blood T cell repertoires in COVID-19. Assay: immunoSEQ multiplex PCR; the TCRdb copy retains only in-frame clones and omits some. The sample yields just over 300,000 clones, about nine tenths seen once. Trimming left V 0 bases short and J 5 bases short, with 10 bases between. The CDR3 has 15 residues. The germline V gene encodes CDR1 SGHTA and CDR2 FQGNSA. The specimen sequenced was PBMCs or T cells enriched from blood (not recorded which). This TCR was sampled from a woman between 18 and 29 years old who had recovered from COVID-19. The V call is TRBV7-2, the J call TRBJ2-2; the D gene is possibly TRBD2 (5 bases). The CDR3 DNA reads TGTGCCAGCAGCTTAGCCCGGACGGGAACCGGGGAGCTGTTTTTT. Its protein product is CASSLARTGTGELFF. Full variable domain (missing parts from reference TRBV7-2 and TRBJ2-2): GAGVSQSPSNKVTEKGKDVELRCDPISGHTALYWYRQSLGQGLEFLIYFQGNSAPDKSGLPSDRFSAERTGGSVSTLTIQRTQQEDSAVYLCASSLARTGTGELFFGEGSRLTVL.